This T cell receptor beta chain is from a study of tumor and adjacent non-tumor tissue in lung cancer. Study as a whole: Patients comprised 12 adenocarcinoma, a couple of squamous cell carcinoma and 1 small cell lung cancer.

Points on this clonotype: Its antigen is not known. This may stem from a read error, because a much larger clone lies one nucleotide away.

RNA was extracted from bulk tissue without any cell sorting. Study-level results: Higher tumor TCR diversity was associated with shorter survival. TCR diversity was significantly greater in tumor than normal lung tissue.

TCRbeta libraries were built with three rounds of nested PCR, modified from ARM-PCR. TCRdb reanalysed the multiplex PCR reads using MiXCR and keeps one entry per CDR3 protein. In the table there are 65,000 to 95,000 distinct CDR3 sequences, 55% to 70% of which are singletons. The CDR3 runs 15 residues. CDR1 and CDR2 from the germline V gene are DFQATT and SNEGSKA (reference sequence). The receptor's source is a woman between 70 and 85 years old with non-small cell lung cancer. The specimen sequenced was lung tumor tissue. The rearrangement joins TRBV20-1 to TRBJ2-7; 7 bases map to TRBD2. The CDR3 sequence: CNAIQSGKSSYEQYF. CDR3 DNA sequence: TGCAATGCTATTCAGAGCGGGAAGAGCTCCTACGAGCAGTACTTC.